This is a list of T cell receptor beta chains from one sample in a study of T cells in Graves' hyperthyroidism and ophthalmopathy. TCRdb re-analysed the multiplex PCR reads in MiXCR, keeping a single row per CDR3 protein. The table includes about 480,000 distinct CDR3 sequences, roughly 14% detected once. Specimen: blood. Receptors originate from a woman aged 18-29 years with Graves' hyperthyroidism. Each CDR3 is given with its conserved first and last residue. Each record gives: clone size, D gene, V gene, J gene, CDR3 protein, CDR3 DNA. A D gene is named only where the DNA matches it firmly. Clone size is shown for a subset of rows, as once, few, many or a class of expanded clone.

abundance: few; d_gene: NA; v_gene: TRBV19; j_gene: TRBJ2-5; CDR3aa: CASSPTGGGTGGETQYF; CDR3nt: TGTGCCAGTAGTCCCACCGGTGGCGGGACCGGTGGGGAGACCCAGTACTTC
abundance: NA; d_gene: NA; v_gene: TRBV20-1; j_gene: TRBJ1-1; CDR3aa: CSARDVDKGNTEAFF; CDR3nt: TGCAGTGCTAGAGATGTAGACAAGGGGAACACTGAAGCTTTCTTT
abundance: NA; d_gene: NA; v_gene: TRBV20-1; j_gene: TRBJ2-1; CDR3aa: CSASRDGGHDEQFF; CDR3nt: TGCAGTGCTAGCCGGGACGGGGGGCACGATGAGCAGTTCTTC
abundance: many; d_gene: TRBD2; v_gene: TRBV2; j_gene: TRBJ2-1; CDR3aa: CASSEETSITYNEQFF; CDR3nt: TGTGCCAGCAGTGAAGAGACTAGCATCACCTACAATGAGCAGTTCTTC
abundance: NA; d_gene: NA; v_gene: TRBV5-1; j_gene: TRBJ1-2; CDR3aa: CASSELGTQYGYTF; CDR3nt: TGCGCCAGCTCCGAGCTCGGAACACAGTATGGCTACACCTTC
abundance: many; d_gene: NA; v_gene: TRBV12-3/TRBV12-4; j_gene: TRBJ1-4; CDR3aa: CASSQSGLMNEKLFF; CDR3nt: TGTGCCAGCAGCCAAAGTGGTCTGATGAATGAAAAACTGTTTTTT
abundance: many; d_gene: NA; v_gene: TRBV5-1; j_gene: TRBJ1-2; CDR3aa: CASSLDGSYGYTF; CDR3nt: TGCGCCAGCAGCTTGGATGGGTCCTATGGCTACACCTTC
abundance: many; d_gene: TRBD1; v_gene: TRBV20-1; j_gene: TRBJ2-1; CDR3aa: CSAHTGGSEQFF; CDR3nt: TGCAGTGCTCATACAGGGGGCAGTGAGCAGTTCTTC
abundance: many; d_gene: NA; v_gene: TRBV5-6; j_gene: TRBJ1-2; CDR3aa: CASSPFEGERHGYTF; CDR3nt: TGTGCCAGCAGCCCTTTCGAAGGGGAGAGACATGGCTACACCTTC
abundance: many; d_gene: TRBD1; v_gene: TRBV3-1; j_gene: TRBJ1-4; CDR3aa: CASSLGTGNEKLFF; CDR3nt: TGTGCCAGCAGCCTCGGGACAGGGAATGAAAAACTGTTTTTT
abundance: many; d_gene: TRBD1; v_gene: TRBV7-3; j_gene: TRBJ1-1; CDR3aa: CASSRNRGAEAFF; CDR3nt: TGTGCCAGCAGCCGGAACAGGGGCGCTGAAGCTTTCTTT
abundance: many; d_gene: NA; v_gene: TRBV2; j_gene: TRBJ1-3; CDR3aa: CASRGNSGNTIYF; CDR3nt: TGTGCCAGCAGGGGAAACTCTGGAAACACCATATATTTT
abundance: many; d_gene: NA; v_gene: TRBV5-6; j_gene: TRBJ2-1; CDR3aa: CASSLLAANPSSYNEQFF; CDR3nt: TGTGCCAGCAGCTTGTTAGCTGCCAATCCGAGCTCCTACAATGAGCAGTTCTTC
abundance: many; d_gene: NA; v_gene: TRBV11-2; j_gene: TRBJ1-1; CDR3aa: CASSSGRIMNTEAFF; CDR3nt: TGTGCCAGCAGCTCCGGACGGATTATGAACACTGAAGCTTTCTTT
abundance: many; d_gene: TRBD2; v_gene: TRBV10-3; j_gene: TRBJ2-1; CDR3aa: CAIRPGLAGNNEQFF; CDR3nt: TGTGCCATCAGACCGGGACTAGCGGGTAACAATGAGCAGTTCTTC